This T cell receptor (beta chain) appears in the sequencing data of a study of blood T cells in healthy people across ages. Study-wide results and limits: The study lacked donor CMV status, which possibly confounded expanded clonotype changes. Researchers deemed the diversity estimates from one million T cells underestimates. Long-lived and aged donors differed, with more naive CD4+ cells and higher diversity in the long-lived.

Alongside a J-beta primer mix, a sample-barcoded 5' primer served in a second PCR lasting 7 to 11 cycles. Each TCR beta cDNA got a 12-nucleotide random molecular identifier. TCRdb analysed the 5' RACE reads with MiXCR anew, one entry per CDR3 protein. The sample includes 710,000 or so distinct CDR3 sequences, around 32% seen only once; the top ten take just over 15%. At least ten counts were recorded for this clonotype. Its antigen is not identified. The CDR3 is 11 residues long. Germline V lookup: CDR1 SEHNR, CDR2 FQNEAQ (reference sequence). V lost 3 bases to trimming and J lost 6 bases, with 6 bases between them.

This clonotype was sampled from a woman over 75 in good health. This chain links TRBV7-9 with TRBJ2-7; no firm D call. The specimen sequenced was blood. The CDR3 protein is CASSFVTEQYF. Written as DNA, the CDR3 is TGTGCCAGCAGCTTTGTCACCGAGCAGTACTTC.